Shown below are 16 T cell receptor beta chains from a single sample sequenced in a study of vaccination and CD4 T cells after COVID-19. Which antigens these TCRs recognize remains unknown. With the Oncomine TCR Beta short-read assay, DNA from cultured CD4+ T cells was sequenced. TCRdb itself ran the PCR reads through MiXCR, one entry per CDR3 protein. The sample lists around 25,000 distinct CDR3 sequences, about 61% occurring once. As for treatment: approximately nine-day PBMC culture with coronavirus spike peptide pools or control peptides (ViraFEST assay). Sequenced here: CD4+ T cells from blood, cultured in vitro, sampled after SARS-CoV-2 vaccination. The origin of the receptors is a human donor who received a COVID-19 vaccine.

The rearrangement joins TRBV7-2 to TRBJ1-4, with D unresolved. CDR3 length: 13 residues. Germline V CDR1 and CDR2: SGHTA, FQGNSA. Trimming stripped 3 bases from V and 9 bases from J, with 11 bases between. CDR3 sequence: CASSLDPTQKLFF. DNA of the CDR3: TGTGCCAGCAGCTTGGACCCTACGCAAAAACTGTTTTTT.

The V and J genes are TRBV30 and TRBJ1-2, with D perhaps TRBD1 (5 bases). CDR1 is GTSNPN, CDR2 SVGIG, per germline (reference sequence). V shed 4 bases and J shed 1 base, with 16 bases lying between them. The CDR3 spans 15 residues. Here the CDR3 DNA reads TGTGCCTGGAACCTAGACAGACAAAATAACTATGGCTACACCTTC. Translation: CAWNLDRQNNYGYTF.

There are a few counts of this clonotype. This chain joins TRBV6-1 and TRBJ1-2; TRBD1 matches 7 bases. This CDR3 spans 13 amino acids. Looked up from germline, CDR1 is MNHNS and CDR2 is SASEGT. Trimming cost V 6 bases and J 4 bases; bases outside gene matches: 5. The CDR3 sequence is CASRRRDSYGYTF. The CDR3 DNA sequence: TGTGCCAGCAGACGTCGGGACAGCTATGGCTACACCTTC.

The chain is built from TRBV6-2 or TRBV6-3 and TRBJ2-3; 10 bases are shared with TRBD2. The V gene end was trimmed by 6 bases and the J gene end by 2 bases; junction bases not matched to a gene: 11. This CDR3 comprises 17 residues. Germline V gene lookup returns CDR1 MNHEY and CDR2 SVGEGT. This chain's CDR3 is CASSPLSGGSYTDTQYF. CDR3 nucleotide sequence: TGTGCCAGCAGCCCCCTTAGCGGGGGGTCCTACACAGATACGCAGTATTTT.

The CDR3 spells CSARAFREITEAFF. The DNA of the CDR3 is TGCAGTGCTAGGGCCTTCAGGGAAATCACTGAAGCTTTCTTT. The chain couples TRBV20-1 to TRBJ1-1, with a possible D match to TRBD1 (5 bases). The V gene lost 3 bases and the J gene lost 4 bases, with 15 bases spanning the gap. The CDR3 has 14 residues. Germline assignment: CDR1 DFQATT and CDR2 SNEGSKA (reference sequence).

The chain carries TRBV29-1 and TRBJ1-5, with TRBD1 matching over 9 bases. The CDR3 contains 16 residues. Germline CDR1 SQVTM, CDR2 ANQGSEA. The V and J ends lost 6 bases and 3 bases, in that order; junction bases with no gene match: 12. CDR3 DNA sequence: TGCAGCGTGACCTTATCCGGGACAGGGTACAATCAGCCCCAGCATTTT. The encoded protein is CSVTLSGTGYNQPQHF.

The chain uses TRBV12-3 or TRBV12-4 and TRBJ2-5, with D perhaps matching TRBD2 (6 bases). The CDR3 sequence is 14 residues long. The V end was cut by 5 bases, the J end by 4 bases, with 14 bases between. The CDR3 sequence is CASSARGGRETQYF. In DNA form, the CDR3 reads TGTGCCAGCAGTGCCCGTGGGGGGAGAGAGACCCAGTACTTC.

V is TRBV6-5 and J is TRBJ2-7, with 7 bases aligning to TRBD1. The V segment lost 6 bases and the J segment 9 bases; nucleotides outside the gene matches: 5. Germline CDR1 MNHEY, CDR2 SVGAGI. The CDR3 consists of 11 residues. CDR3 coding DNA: TGTGCCAGCAGCTACCGGGACAGGCAGTACTTC. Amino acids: CASSYRDRQYF.

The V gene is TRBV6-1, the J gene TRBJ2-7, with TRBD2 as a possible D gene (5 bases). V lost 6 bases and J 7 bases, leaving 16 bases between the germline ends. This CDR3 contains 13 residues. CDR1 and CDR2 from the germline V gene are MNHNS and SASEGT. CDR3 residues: CASSLERTEEQYF. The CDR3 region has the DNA TGTGCCAGCAGCTTAGAGCGGACGGAGGAGCAGTACTTC.

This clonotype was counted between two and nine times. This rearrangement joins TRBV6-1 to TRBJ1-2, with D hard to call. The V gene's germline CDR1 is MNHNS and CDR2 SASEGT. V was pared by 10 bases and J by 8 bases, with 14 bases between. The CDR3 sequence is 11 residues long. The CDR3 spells CATVIISGYTF. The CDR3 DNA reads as TGTGCCACCGTAATTATCAGCGGCTACACCTTC.

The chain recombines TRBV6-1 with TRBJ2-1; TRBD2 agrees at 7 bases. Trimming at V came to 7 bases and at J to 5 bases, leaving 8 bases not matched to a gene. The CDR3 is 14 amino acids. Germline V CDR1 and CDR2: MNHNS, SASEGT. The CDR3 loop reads CASTRGTSDNEQFF. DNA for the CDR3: TGTGCCAGCACCCGGGGTACTAGCGACAATGAGCAGTTCTTC.

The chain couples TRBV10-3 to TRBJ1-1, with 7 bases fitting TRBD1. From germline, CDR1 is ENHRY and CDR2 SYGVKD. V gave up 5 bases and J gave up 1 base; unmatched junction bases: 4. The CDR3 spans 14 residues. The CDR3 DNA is TGTGCCATCAGTATGACAGGGCCGAACACTGAAGCTTTCTTT. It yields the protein CAISMTGPNTEAFF.

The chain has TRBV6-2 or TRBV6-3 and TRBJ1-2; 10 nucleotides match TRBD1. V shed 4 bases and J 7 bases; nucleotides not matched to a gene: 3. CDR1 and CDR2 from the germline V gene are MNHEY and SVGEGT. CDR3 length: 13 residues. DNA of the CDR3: TGTGCCAGCAGTTCCCGGGACAGGGGTGGCTACACCTTC. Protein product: CASSSRDRGGYTF.

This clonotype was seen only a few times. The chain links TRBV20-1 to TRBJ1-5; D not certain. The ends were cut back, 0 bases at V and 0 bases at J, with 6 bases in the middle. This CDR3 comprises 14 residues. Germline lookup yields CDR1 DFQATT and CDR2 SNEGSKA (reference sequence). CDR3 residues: CSARDPYSNQPQHF. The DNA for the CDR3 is TGCAGTGCTAGAGATCCTTATAGCAATCAGCCCCAGCATTTT.

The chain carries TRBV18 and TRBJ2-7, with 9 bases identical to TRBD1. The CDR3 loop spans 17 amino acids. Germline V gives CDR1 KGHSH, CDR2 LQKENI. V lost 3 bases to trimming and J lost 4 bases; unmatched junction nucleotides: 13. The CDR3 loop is CASSPNPTGGPTYEQYF. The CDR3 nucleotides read TGTGCCAGCTCACCCAACCCGACAGGGGGACCTACATACGAGCAGTACTTC.

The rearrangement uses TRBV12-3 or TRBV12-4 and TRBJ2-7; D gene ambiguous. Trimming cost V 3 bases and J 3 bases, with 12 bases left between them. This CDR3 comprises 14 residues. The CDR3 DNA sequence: TGTGCCAGCAGTTTCCTCCACCCCCTCTACGAGCAGTACTTC. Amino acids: CASSFLHPLYEQYF.